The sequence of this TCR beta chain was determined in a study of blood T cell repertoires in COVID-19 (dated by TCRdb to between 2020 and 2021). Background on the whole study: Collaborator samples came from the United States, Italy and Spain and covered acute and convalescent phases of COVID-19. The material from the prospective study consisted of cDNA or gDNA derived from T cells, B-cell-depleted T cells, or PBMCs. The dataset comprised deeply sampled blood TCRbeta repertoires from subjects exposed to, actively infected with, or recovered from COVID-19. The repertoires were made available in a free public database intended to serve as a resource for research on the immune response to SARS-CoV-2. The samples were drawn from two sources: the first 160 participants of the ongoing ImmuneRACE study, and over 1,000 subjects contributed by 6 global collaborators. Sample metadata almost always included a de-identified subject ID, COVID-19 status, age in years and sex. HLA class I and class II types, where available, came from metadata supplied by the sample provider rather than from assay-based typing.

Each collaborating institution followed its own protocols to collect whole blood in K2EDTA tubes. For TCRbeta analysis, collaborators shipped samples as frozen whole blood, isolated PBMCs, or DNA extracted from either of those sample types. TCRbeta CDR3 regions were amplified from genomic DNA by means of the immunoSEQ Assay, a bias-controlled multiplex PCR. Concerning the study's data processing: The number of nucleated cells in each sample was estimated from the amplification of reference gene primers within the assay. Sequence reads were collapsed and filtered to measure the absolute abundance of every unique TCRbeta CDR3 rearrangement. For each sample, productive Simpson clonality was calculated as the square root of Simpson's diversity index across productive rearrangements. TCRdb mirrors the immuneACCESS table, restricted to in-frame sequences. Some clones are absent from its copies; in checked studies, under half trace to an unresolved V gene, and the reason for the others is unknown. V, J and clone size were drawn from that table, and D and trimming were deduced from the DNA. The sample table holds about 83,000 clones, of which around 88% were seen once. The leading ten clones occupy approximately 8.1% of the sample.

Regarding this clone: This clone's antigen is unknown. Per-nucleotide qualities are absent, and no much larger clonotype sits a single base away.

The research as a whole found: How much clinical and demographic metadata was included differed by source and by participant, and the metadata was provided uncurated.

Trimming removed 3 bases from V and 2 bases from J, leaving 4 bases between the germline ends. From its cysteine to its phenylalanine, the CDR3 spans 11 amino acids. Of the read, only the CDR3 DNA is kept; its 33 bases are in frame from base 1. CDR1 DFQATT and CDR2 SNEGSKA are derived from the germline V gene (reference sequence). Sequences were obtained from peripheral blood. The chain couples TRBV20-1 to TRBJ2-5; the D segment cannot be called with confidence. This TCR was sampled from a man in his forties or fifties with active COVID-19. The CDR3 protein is CSARSQETQYF. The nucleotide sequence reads TGCAGTGCTAGGTCACAAGAGACCCAGTACTTC.